The 15 T cell receptor beta chains presented below share a single source sample, sequenced in a study of blood T cell repertoires in COVID-19. The method was immunoSEQ multiplex PCR; TCRdb's version includes in-frame clones alone and lacks a portion of them. The sample has 100,000 to 150,000 clones, 85% to 90% seen once. The sequencing sample was made of peripheral blood. Receptors originate from a woman older than 75 with COVID-19, enrolled during active disease.

This sequence joins TRBV15 and TRBJ2-2, with a tentative D call TRBD1 (6 bases). Germline lookup yields CDR1 LNHNV and CDR2 YYDKDF (reference sequence). Deletions cut 10 bases from V and 4 bases from J, with 19 bases between. There are 15 residues in the CDR3. CDR3 bases: TGTGCCAACCATTGTGACAGGCCCTTCACCGGGGAGCTGTTTTTT. This sequence encodes CANHCDRPFTGELFF.

The V gene is TRBV19, the J gene TRBJ1-1; D is perhaps TRBD1 (6 bases). CDR3 size: 13 residues. V lost 6 bases and J 1 base, leaving 9 bases between the germline ends. Germline-derived CDR1 and CDR2 are LNHDA and SQIVND (reference sequence). The CDR3 is CASRLGANTEAFF. For the CDR3, the DNA is TGTGCCAGTAGGCTGGGGGCGAACACTGAAGCTTTCTTT.

This clone has just one count. The chain carries TRBV28 and TRBJ1-1, with D unresolved. Trimming shortened V by 3 bases and J by 8 bases, and 13 bases separated the two germline ends. CDR3 length: 13 amino acids. CDR1 and CDR2 (germline): MDHEN, SYDVKM. CDR3 sequence: CASSLLTLAEAFF. The DNA for the CDR3 is TGTGCCAGCAGTTTGTTAACATTAGCGGAAGCTTTCTTT.

The chain couples TRBV4-2 to TRBJ2-5; TRBD1 matches at 7 bases. The CDR3 totals 14 residues. Germline V gene lookup returns CDR1 LGHNA and CDR2 YNFKEQ. J gave up 5 bases and V 0 bases, and 3 bases lay outside the gene matches. Here the CDR3 reads CASSQDRGSETQYF. Written as DNA, the CDR3 is TGTGCCAGCAGCCAAGACAGGGGGAGCGAGACCCAGTACTTC.

V and J are TRBV6-5 and TRBJ2-1, with D tentatively TRBD2 (5 bases). The CDR3 consists of 15 residues. The V end lost 6 bases, the J end lost 8 bases, and 20 bases lay between the germline ends. CDR1 and CDR2 (germline): MNHEY, SVGAGI. This CDR3 is CASRQAVGPSYEQFF. CDR3 bases: TGTGCCAGCAGACAAGCGGTAGGGCCTTCGTATGAGCAGTTCTTC.

In this sample, this clone turned up a few times. The chain combines TRBV28 with TRBJ1-5; 9 nucleotides align to TRBD1. The J segment lost 6 bases and the V segment lost 8 bases, leaving 5 bases of the junction unmatched. In germline, CDR1 is MDHEN, CDR2 SYDVKM. The CDR3 is 13 amino acids. CDR3 nucleotide sequence: TGTGCCAGCGCATGGACAGGGGTTCAGCCCCAGCATTTT. Its translation is CASAWTGVQPQHF.

The rearrangement joins TRBV9 to TRBJ1-5; TRBD1 is a possible D gene (6 bases). The CDR3 loop spans 15 amino acids. With 0 bases removed from V and 5 bases from J, the gap between germline ends came to 12 bases. The germline V gene has CDR1 SGDLS and CDR2 YYNGEE. This CDR3 is CASSVEGQVYQPQHF. CDR3 bases: TGTGCCAGCAGCGTAGAGGGACAAGTCTATCAGCCCCAGCATTTT.

This clone was detected once. CDR3 protein: CATSPESGQGGETQYF. The CDR3 DNA reads TGTGCCACCAGCCCCGAAAGTGGGCAGGGAGGAGAGACCCAGTACTTC. The chain employs TRBV15 and TRBJ2-5; possible D gene TRBD2, 6 bases. This CDR3 has 16 residues. The germline gives CDR1 LNHNV, CDR2 YYDKDF (reference sequence). The V end lost 5 bases, the J end lost 4 bases, and 20 bases lay between the germline ends.

J is TRBJ2-7 and V is TRBV19; 15 positions agree with TRBD2. Germline CDR1 LNHDA, CDR2 SQIVND (reference sequence). The CDR3 runs 14 residues. J lost 7 bases, V lost 7 bases, and 5 bases had no gene match. CDR3 region: CASKGLAGGGEQYF. DNA of the CDR3: TGTGCCAGTAAGGGACTAGCGGGAGGAGGAGAGCAGTACTTC.

This chain connects TRBV6-2 or TRBV6-3 to TRBJ2-2, with 11 bases aligning to TRBD2. The J segment lost 2 bases and the V segment lost 6 bases, leaving 11 bases of the junction unmatched. CDR3 length equals 18 residues. The germline CDR1 and CDR2 sequences are MNHEY and SVGEGT. This CDR3 is CASSITSGTSGNTGELFF. CDR3 coding DNA: TGTGCCAGCAGCATCACCTCCGGGACTAGCGGTAACACCGGGGAGCTGTTTTTT.

The rearrangement joins TRBV6-2 or TRBV6-3 to TRBJ2-7; 7 bases line up with TRBD1. Looked up from germline, CDR1 is MNHEY and CDR2 is SVGEGT. The CDR3 contains 15 residues. V lost 0 bases, J lost 6 bases, and 8 bases stayed unmatched. CDR3 residues: CASSYSVRAGGEQYF. DNA of the CDR3: TGTGCCAGCAGTTACTCCGTACGTGCAGGGGGCGAGCAGTACTTC.

The rearrangement joins TRBV15 to TRBJ1-2; 8 bases map to TRBD1. V shed 4 bases and J 1 base; nucleotides not matched to a gene: 8. The CDR3 contains 16 residues. Germline CDR1 and CDR2: LNHNV and YYDKDF (reference sequence). The chain's CDR3 is CATSIGQGSLNYGYTF. CDR3 sequence (DNA): TGTGCCACCAGCATAGGACAGGGCTCCCTTAACTATGGCTACACCTTC.

The V call is TRBV5-8, the J call TRBJ1-5; possible D gene TRBD1, 5 bases. CDR3 length: 15 residues. Germline V gives CDR1 SGHTS, CDR2 YDEGEE. V dropped 1 base and J dropped 9 bases, with 17 bases sitting between them. CDR3 DNA: TGTGCCAGCAGCTTGAGGGGTACGGGTGGAAGGCCCCAGCATTTT. This encodes CASSLRGTGGRPQHF.

The chain recombines TRBV10-2 with TRBJ2-3; the D is unclear. Trimming left V 10 bases short and J 0 bases short, with 5 bases between. CDR3 length: 11 residues. Germline CDR1 is WSHSY and CDR2 is SAAADI. For the CDR3, the DNA is TGCGCCACCTCTAGCACAGATACGCAGTATTTT. It yields the protein CATSSTDTQYF.

The chain has TRBV7-9 and TRBJ2-1; D possibly corresponds to TRBD1 (6 bases). The V gene's germline CDR1 is SEHNR and CDR2 FQNEAQ (reference sequence). The CDR3 loop spans 15 amino acids. V shed 6 bases and J shed 2 bases, with 14 bases lying between them. CDR3 sequence (DNA): TGTGCCAGCAGGGAAGACGGGACAACCTACAATGAGCAGTTCTTC. This codes for CASREDGTTYNEQFF.